The rows below give T cell receptor beta chains drawn from one sample of a study of shared clonotypes between healthy human individuals. The repertoire was sequenced with immunoSEQ multiplex PCR; TCRdb's copy has only in-frame clones and lacks some. The sample comprises about half a million clones, over 70% of which are singletons, and roughly 12% rests with the top ten. The sample was PBMCs. The source of these receptors is a woman aged 40 to 55 in good health. Some clones in this sample may be carry-over from other donors' samples. CDR3s include the opening cysteine and the closing phenylalanine or tryptophan. The order of the fields is clone size, J gene, D gene, V gene, CDR3 DNA, CDR3 protein. A D gene is named only where the DNA matches it firmly. The size entry is marked missing in some rows and otherwise reads once, few, many or a size class.

few,TRBJ1-4,TRBD1,TRBV9,TGTGCCAGCAGCCCTCGGCGAGGGGGCACTAATGAAAAACTGTTTTTT,CASSPRRGGTNEKLFF
NA,TRBJ1-1,TRBD1,TRBV2,TGTGCCAGCAGGAAGTCGACAGGGTTCGGGAACACTGAAGCTTTCTTT,CASRKSTGFGNTEAFF
once,TRBJ1-2,NA,TRBV19,TGTGCCAGTAGTATACAGGGAGGTGACTATGGCTACACCTTC,CASSIQGGDYGYTF
NA,TRBJ1-2,TRBD1,TRBV9,TGTGCCAGCAGCGTAGTGACAGGGCAAACAGGAGGCTACACCTTC,CASSVVTGQTGGYTF
NA,TRBJ1-4,NA,TRBV5-1,TGCGCCAGCAGCTTGGCCGGGGACCCGGGGGAAAAACTGTTTTTT,CASSLAGDPGEKLFF
few,TRBJ2-5,NA,TRBV7-6,TGTGCTTCAGGGGGGGTGTCAGAGACCCAGTACTTC,CASGGVSETQYF
NA,TRBJ1-3,NA,TRBV9,TGTGCCAGCAGCGTAGGGGGATTTTCTGGAAACACCATATATTTT,CASSVGGFSGNTIYF
NA,TRBJ2-7,TRBD2,TRBV6-5,TGTGCCAGCAGCCACCTCCGGGAGGTACACGAGCAGTACTTC,CASSHLREVHEQYF
NA,TRBJ1-1,TRBD1,TRBV7-2,TGTGCCAGCACCCCCGGGACAGTGGACACTGAAGCTTTCTTT,CASTPGTVDTEAFF
NA,TRBJ1-3,NA,TRBV28,TGTGCCAGCAGTTTAGTTTTTAGGGCCTCTGGAAACACCATATATTTT,CASSLVFRASGNTIYF
NA,TRBJ2-7,NA,TRBV5-1,TGCGCCAGCAGCTTGGGACAGGAGCAAGACGAGCAGTACTTC,CASSLGQEQDEQYF
NA,TRBJ2-5,NA,TRBV5-6,TGTGCCAGCAGCTCCCCAAGGGGAGGGGGAGAGACCCAGTACTTC,CASSSPRGGGETQYF
NA,TRBJ1-4,NA,TRBV6-6,TGTGCCAGCAGACGGGATACAGGGTTGGAAGAAAAACTGTTTTTT,CASRRDTGLEEKLFF
many,TRBJ1-5,TRBD1,TRBV28,TGTGCCAGCAGTTTGGGGACAGAAAATCAGCCCCAGCATTTT,CASSLGTENQPQHF
NA,TRBJ2-3,NA,TRBV28,TGTGCCAGCAGTTTTATGGCGGCCAACCAAATAGATACGCAGTATTTT,CASSFMAANQIDTQYF
NA,TRBJ2-2,NA,TRBV21-1,TGTGCCAGCAGCAACTCGGGACTGAAGAACACCGGGGAGCTGTTTTTT,CASSNSGLKNTGELFF
NA,TRBJ1-2,NA,TRBV6-5,TGTGCCAGCAGCACAAGGCGGGGGGCGCAAGGCTACACCTTC,CASSTRRGAQGYTF
NA,TRBJ2-1,NA,TRBV5-1,TGCGCCAGCAGCTTGGGGGACTGGATAGGGGACGGCTCCTACAATGAGCAGTTCTTC,CASSLGDWIGDGSYNEQFF
NA,TRBJ2-5,NA,TRBV5-1,TGCGCCAGCAGCTTGTCTGGGGTGTGGGACCACGAGACCCAGTACTTC,CASSLSGVWDHETQYF
NA,TRBJ2-1,NA,TRBV6-5,TGTGCCAGCAGTTACAATCTCTGGCTAGCTTCAAATGAGCAGTTCTTC,CASSYNLWLASNEQFF
NA,TRBJ2-7,NA,TRBV4-3,TGCGCCAGCAGTGCAGAGAGGGTGCCCTACGAGCAGTACTTC,CASSAERVPYEQYF
many,TRBJ2-7,TRBD2,TRBV11-2,TGTGCCAGTGCCGGGGGGGCCGCCCCCTCCTACGAGCAGTACTTC,CASAGGAAPSYEQYF
NA,TRBJ2-3,NA,TRBV11-2,TGTGCCAGCAGCTTCCAACGGGACCCTGGGGCAGATACGCAGTATTTT,CASSFQRDPGADTQYF
once,TRBJ2-7,NA,TRBV7-2,TGTGCCAGCAGTCGCAGGGTACACGAGCAGTACTTC,CASSRRVHEQYF
NA,TRBJ1-1,NA,TRBV30,TGTGCCTGGAGTGTGGGCGCCGGGGCTTTCTTT,CAWSVGAGAFF
NA,TRBJ2-2,NA,TRBV7-9,TGTGCCAGCAGGGGTGGCAGGGAGCTGTTTTTT,CASRGGRELFF
once,TRBJ1-2,TRBD1,TRBV5-1,TGCGCCTCCAAGGGACAGTTGGGCTACACCTTC,CASKGQLGYTF
NA,TRBJ2-5,NA,TRBV28,TGTGCCAGCAGTCAAACCGGGAGCGTCGTAACCCAGTACTTC,CASSQTGSVVTQYF
NA,TRBJ2-5,NA,TRBV30,TGTGCCTGGAGGGGGGGAGGCCACCAAGAGACCCAGTACTTC,CAWRGGGHQETQYF
NA,TRBJ2-3,TRBD1,TRBV5-1,TGCGCCAGCAGCCTCGGACAGGGGGCTAGCACAGATACGCAGTATTTT,CASSLGQGASTDTQYF
NA,TRBJ1-2,NA,TRBV15,TGTGCCACCAGCAGAGACCCAGCCTATGGCTACACCTTC,CATSRDPAYGYTF
NA,TRBJ1-2,TRBD1,TRBV10-3,TGTGCCATCAGTCTTGAAGGGGGCGCCGGCTATGGCTACACCTTC,CAISLEGGAGYGYTF
NA,TRBJ2-3,TRBD2,TRBV6-4,TGTGCCAGCAGTGACAGAGCGGGAGAGACCGATACGCAGTATTTT,CASSDRAGETDTQYF
NA,TRBJ1-1,NA,TRBV10-3,TGTGCCATCAGTGAGTCTCGGGGGTCTGGGGACACTGAAGCTTTCTTT,CAISESRGSGDTEAFF
NA,TRBJ2-3,TRBD2,TRBV29-1,TGCAGCGGCGCGGGACTACCGCGCACAGATACGCAGTATTTT,CSGAGLPRTDTQYF
NA,TRBJ2-2,NA,TRBV4-1,TGCGCCAGCAGCCAAGATTCCAACAGGGCGAACACCGGGGAGCTGTTTTTT,CASSQDSNRANTGELFF
NA,TRBJ2-3,NA,TRBV6-4,TGTGCCAGCAGTCAGGGGGGTCTGCGCCCAGATACGCAGTATTTT,CASSQGGLRPDTQYF
NA,TRBJ1-1,NA,TRBV19,TGTGCCAGTAGTATCCCCGGGAAGGGCACTGAAGCTTTCTTT,CASSIPGKGTEAFF
NA,TRBJ1-1,NA,TRBV7-8,TGTGCCAGCAGCTTATGGGATGGGAACACTGAAGCTTTCTTT,CASSLWDGNTEAFF
NA,TRBJ2-5,TRBD2,TRBV9,TGTGCCAGCAGCGAAGGGGGCGGGAGGGCCGTGGAGACCCAGTACTTC,CASSEGGGRAVETQYF
NA,TRBJ2-3,NA,TRBV23-1,TGCGCCAGCGGGGCACAGCTAGGCACAGATACGCAGTATTTT,CASGAQLGTDTQYF
NA,TRBJ2-7,NA,TRBV27,TGTGCCTCCTCCGGGACATCCTCCTACGAGCAGTACTTC,CASSGTSSYEQYF
NA,TRBJ2-7,NA,TRBV27,TGTGCCAGCAGTTTAATGCTCGGATCCTACGAGCAGTACTTC,CASSLMLGSYEQYF
NA,TRBJ1-5,TRBD1,TRBV5-1,TGCGCCAGCAGCCCCGGACAGGGGCAACATCAGCCCCAGCATTTT,CASSPGQGQHQPQHF
once,TRBJ2-3,NA,TRBV27,TGTGCCAGCAGTTTTCTAGCACGTACTAGCACAGATACGCAGTATTTT,CASSFLARTSTDTQYF
NA,TRBJ2-7,NA,TRBV4-2,TGTGCCAGCAGCCAAGATCGGGGTATAGAGCAGTACTTC,CASSQDRGIEQYF
NA,TRBJ2-7,NA,TRBV28,TGTGCCAGCAGGACGTCTAGACCTGAGCAGTACTTC,CASRTSRPEQYF